This TCR beta chain derives from a study of blood T cells in healthy people across ages. General study results and limits: Greater diversity and more naive CD4+ cells were seen in long-lived donors than in aged donors. In older individuals, TCR beta diversity per million T cells was lower, falling roughly linearly with age.

Sample-barcoded 5' priming and a J-beta primer mix drove a second PCR of about 6 to 11 cycles. TCRdb reprocessed the 5' RACE reads with MiXCR, giving one entry per CDR3 protein. This table holds about 1.7 million distinct CDR3 sequences, 28% found once. CDR1 LGHDT and CDR2 YNNKEL come from the germline V gene (reference sequence). The CDR3 sequence is 13 residues long. A remark on this clonotype: Its specificity is unknown. An end of the junction differs from the germline gene, which may be a read error.

This chain joins TRBV3-1 and TRBJ2-5; tentatively, D is TRBD2 (7 bases). Input material: blood. This receptor was obtained from a young woman in good health. Written as DNA, the CDR3 is TGTGCCAGCTGCCAAGGGGGGGGAGAGACCCAGTACTTC. It yields the protein CASCQGGGETQYF.